A selection of T cell receptor beta chains follows, all from one sample in a study of blood T cell repertoires in COVID-19. Some clones are missing from TCRdb's copy, which holds only in-frame ones; the method was immunoSEQ multiplex PCR. Of over 250,000 clones listed, approximately 83% are singletons. Sequenced sample: peripheral blood. The receptors come from a woman in her 70s with acute or convalescent COVID-19. The CDR3 runs from the conserved cysteine through the conserved F or W. A D gene is named only where the DNA matches it firmly. Size is stated for part of the rows, as once, few or many counts, or as a class when the clone is expanded.

D: TRBD1; size: NA; V: TRBV15; J: TRBJ2-1; CDR3: CATSYRDRVGNEQFF; DNA: TGTGCCACCAGCTACCGGGACAGGGTGGGAAATGAGCAGTTCTTC
D: TRBD1; size: NA; V: TRBV5-1; J: TRBJ1-2; CDR3: CASSLNRGQNGYTF; DNA: TGCGCCAGCAGCTTAAACAGGGGGCAGAATGGCTACACCTTC
D: TRBD1; size: NA; V: TRBV30; J: TRBJ1-2; CDR3: CAWNRQGNEEGYTF; DNA: TGTGCCTGGAACCGACAGGGTAACGAGGAAGGCTACACCTTC
D: NA; size: NA; V: TRBV7-3; J: TRBJ1-1; CDR3: CASSPFSNTEAFF; DNA: TGTGCCAGCAGCCCCTTTTCGAACACTGAAGCTTTCTTT
D: NA; size: NA; V: TRBV15; J: TRBJ1-1; CDR3: CATSTLTDRLNTEAFF; DNA: TGTGCCACCAGCACCTTAACCGACAGGCTGAACACTGAAGCTTTCTTT
D: NA; size: NA; V: TRBV5-1; J: TRBJ2-2; CDR3: CASSVTPGQNTGELFF; DNA: TGCGCCAGCAGCGTTACTCCGGGACAGAACACCGGGGAGCTGTTTTTT
D: NA; size: NA; V: TRBV27; J: TRBJ2-5; CDR3: CASSSGTHQETQYF; DNA: TGTGCCAGCAGTTCCGGGACACACCAAGAGACCCAGTACTTC
D: NA; size: NA; V: TRBV7-9; J: TRBJ1-3; CDR3: CASSLPRDLGNTIYF; DNA: TGTGCCAGCAGCTTGCCCAGGGATCTTGGAAACACCATATATTTT
D: TRBD1; size: NA; V: TRBV27; J: TRBJ2-7; CDR3: CASRPSQGAGGQYF; DNA: TGTGCCAGCAGGCCGTCGCAGGGGGCGGGCGGGCAGTACTTC
D: NA; size: NA; V: TRBV29-1; J: TRBJ1-2; CDR3: CSVVGQLSGGYTF; DNA: TGCAGCGTTGTAGGACAGCTATCGGGAGGCTACACCTTC
D: NA; size: many; V: TRBV11-2; J: TRBJ2-1; CDR3: CASSPILTGEQFF; DNA: TGTGCCAGCAGCCCTATTTTAACGGGGGAGCAGTTCTTC
D: NA; size: NA; V: TRBV19; J: TRBJ1-2; CDR3: CASSIWGRANYGYTF; DNA: TGTGCCAGTAGTATCTGGGGGCGTGCTAACTATGGCTACACCTTC
D: NA; size: NA; V: TRBV6-1; J: TRBJ2-2; CDR3: CASSELRTGELFF; DNA: TGTGCCAGCAGTGAACTTAGAACCGGGGAGCTGTTTTTT